A single sample gave rise to the 6 T cell receptor beta chains below, sequenced in a study of T cells in Graves' hyperthyroidism and ophthalmopathy. The CDR3 regions of TCR beta were amplified from RNA transcripts. With the HTBI primer set, the TCR CDR3 went through a first round of RT-PCR. TCRdb analysed the multiplex PCR reads with MiXCR anew, one entry per CDR3 protein. The profile covers about 200,000 distinct CDR3 sequences, with about a sixth appearing a single time and about 41% taken by the ten largest. The sample taken for sequencing was blood. Every receptor here comes from a man between 40 and 49 years old with Graves' hyperthyroidism.

In this sample, this clonotype turned up many times. V and J are TRBV20-1 and TRBJ2-5, with 7 nucleotides matching TRBD2. The V segment lost 6 bases and the J segment 5 bases; nucleotides outside the gene matches: 3. This CDR3 has 11 residues. Germline assignment: CDR1 DFQATT and CDR2 SNEGSKA (reference sequence). CDR3 sequence (DNA): TGCAGTGCGGGGGAGGGGGAGACCCAGTACTTC. As protein: CSAGEGETQYF.

This clonotype was seen at least ten times. The chain has TRBV12-3 or TRBV12-4 and TRBJ2-7; D remains ambiguous. The CDR3 spans 14 residues. Between the trimmed V and J ends, which lost 1 base and 2 bases, there was a span of 9 bases. The CDR3 nucleotides read TGTGCCAGCAGTTTAGACCGAAAGACCTACGAGCAGTACTTC. Its translation: CASSLDRKTYEQYF.

This clonotype was counted ten times or more. The chain uses TRBV7-3 and TRBJ2-5, with 9 bases lining up with TRBD2. Losses at the gene ends were 5 bases for V and 0 bases for J; bases not matched to a gene: 13. The germline V gene encodes CDR1 SGHTA and CDR2 FQGTGA. The CDR3 spans 18 residues. CDR3 in amino acids: CASSPRGSGGPYQETQYF. CDR3 DNA: TGTGCCAGCAGCCCCCGGGGTAGCGGGGGCCCGTACCAAGAGACCCAGTACTTC.

The table lists this clonotype with many counts. The chain recombines TRBV30 with TRBJ1-2, with 7 bases aligning to TRBD1. Unmatched junction bases numbered 13, after V lost 3 bases and J lost 0 bases. In germline, CDR1 is GTSNPN, CDR2 SVGIG (reference sequence). CDR3 size: 17 residues. The CDR3 coding sequence is TGTGCCTGGAGCCCGAAGGCCAGGGGGGTCTCTAACTATGGCTACACCTTC. This codes for CAWSPKARGVSNYGYTF.

Many counts were recorded for this clonotype. The chain recombines TRBV2 with TRBJ2-5; D is unresolved. Per the germline V gene, CDR1 is SNHLY and CDR2 is FYNNEI. The CDR3 has 12 amino acids. Trimming pared 6 bases from V and 2 bases from J, leaving 7 bases between. The CDR3 is CASRAEQETQYF. CDR3 DNA sequence: TGTGCCAGCAGGGCAGAACAAGAGACCCAGTACTTC.

In this sample, this clonotype turned up many times. The chain links TRBV24-1 to TRBJ2-3, with no clear D. The CDR3 has 12 residues. V lost 2 bases, J lost 5 bases, and 4 bases lay in between. CDR1 is KGHDR and CDR2 is SFDVKD in the germline V gene. The CDR3 DNA sequence: TGTGCCACCAGTGATTGGAGAGATACGCAGTATTTT. It codes for CATSDWRDTQYF.